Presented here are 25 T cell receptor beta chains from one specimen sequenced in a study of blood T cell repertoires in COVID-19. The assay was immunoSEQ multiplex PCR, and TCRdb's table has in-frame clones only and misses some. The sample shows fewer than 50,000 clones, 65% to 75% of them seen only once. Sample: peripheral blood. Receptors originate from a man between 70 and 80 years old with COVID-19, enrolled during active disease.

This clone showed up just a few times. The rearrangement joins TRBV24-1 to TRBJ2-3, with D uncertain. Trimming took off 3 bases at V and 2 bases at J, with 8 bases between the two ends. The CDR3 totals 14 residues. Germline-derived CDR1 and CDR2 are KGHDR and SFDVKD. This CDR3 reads CATSDRILTDTQYF. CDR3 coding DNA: TGTGCCACCAGTGATCGCATACTCACAGATACGCAGTATTTT.

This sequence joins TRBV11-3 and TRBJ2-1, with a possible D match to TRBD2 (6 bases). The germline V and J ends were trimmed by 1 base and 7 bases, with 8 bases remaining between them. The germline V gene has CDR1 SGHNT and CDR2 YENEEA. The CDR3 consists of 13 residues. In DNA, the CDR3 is TGTGCCAGCAGCTTAGGGAGGGAAAATGAGCAGTTCTTC. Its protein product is CASSLGRENEQFF.

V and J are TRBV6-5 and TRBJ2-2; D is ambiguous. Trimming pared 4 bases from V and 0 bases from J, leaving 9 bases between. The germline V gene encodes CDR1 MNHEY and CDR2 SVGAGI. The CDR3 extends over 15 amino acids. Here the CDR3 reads CASSFGGANTGELFF. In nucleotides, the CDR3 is TGTGCCAGCAGTTTTGGCGGCGCGAACACCGGGGAGCTGTTTTTT.

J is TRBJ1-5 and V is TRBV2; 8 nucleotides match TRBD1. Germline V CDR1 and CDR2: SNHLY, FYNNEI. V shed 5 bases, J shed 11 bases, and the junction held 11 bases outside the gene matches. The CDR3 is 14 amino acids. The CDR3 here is CASSSRTGSITQHF. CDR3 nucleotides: TGTGCCAGCAGTTCCCGGACAGGGAGTATCACCCAGCATTTT.

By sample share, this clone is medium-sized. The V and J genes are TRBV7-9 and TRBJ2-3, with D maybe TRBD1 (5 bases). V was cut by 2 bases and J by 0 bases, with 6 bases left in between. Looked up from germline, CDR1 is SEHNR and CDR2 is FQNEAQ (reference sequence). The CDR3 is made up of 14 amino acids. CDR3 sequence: CASSLQGSTDTQYF. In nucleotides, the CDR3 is TGTGCCAGCAGCTTACAGGGCAGCACAGATACGCAGTATTTT.

This chain's CDR3 is CTSSTGTGALPSNQPQHF. Here the CDR3 DNA reads TGCACCAGCAGCACCGGGACAGGGGCGCTGCCTAGCAATCAGCCCCAGCATTTT. The genes are TRBV1 and TRBJ1-5; the table's D call, TRBD1, was not checked against the DNA. TRBV1 is annotated as a pseudogene. This CDR3 comprises 18 residues.

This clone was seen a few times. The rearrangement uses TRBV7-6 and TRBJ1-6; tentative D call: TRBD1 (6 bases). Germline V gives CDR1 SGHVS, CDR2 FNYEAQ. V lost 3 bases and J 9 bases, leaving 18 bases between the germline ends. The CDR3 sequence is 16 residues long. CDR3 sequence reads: CASSFKPGANGSPLHF. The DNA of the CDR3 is TGTGCCAGCAGCTTTAAGCCAGGGGCGAACGGTTCACCCCTCCACTTT.

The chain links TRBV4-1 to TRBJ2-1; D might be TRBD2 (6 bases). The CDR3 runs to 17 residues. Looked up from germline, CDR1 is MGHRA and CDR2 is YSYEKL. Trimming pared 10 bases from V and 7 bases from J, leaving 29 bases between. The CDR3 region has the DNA TGCGCCACTAGAGCTCCGAGGGCCGGGACTTGGTCTAATGAGCAGTTCTTC. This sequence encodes CATRAPRAGTWSNEQFF.

The CDR3 protein is CASSEAGLSYNEQFF. CDR3 DNA sequence: TGTGCCAGCAGCGAGGCAGGGCTCTCCTACAATGAGCAGTTCTTC. The genes are TRBV11-3 and TRBJ2-1, with D tentatively TRBD1 (5 bases). The CDR3 sequence is 15 residues long. Trimming shortened V by 5 bases and J by 0 bases, and 11 bases separated the two germline ends. CDR1 is SGHNT and CDR2 is YENEEA in the germline V gene.

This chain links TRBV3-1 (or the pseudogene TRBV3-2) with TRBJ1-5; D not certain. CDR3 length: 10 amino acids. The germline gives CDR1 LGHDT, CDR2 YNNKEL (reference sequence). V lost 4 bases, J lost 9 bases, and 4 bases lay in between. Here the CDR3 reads CASSLAPQHF. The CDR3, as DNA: TGTGCCAGCAGCCTGGCGCCCCAGCATTTT.

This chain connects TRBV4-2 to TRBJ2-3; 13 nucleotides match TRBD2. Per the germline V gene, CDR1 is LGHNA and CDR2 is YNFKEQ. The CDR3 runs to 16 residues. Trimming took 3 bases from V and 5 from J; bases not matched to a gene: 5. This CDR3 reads CASSHTSGGALDTQYF. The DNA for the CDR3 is TGTGCCAGCAGCCACACTAGCGGGGGGGCCCTAGATACGCAGTATTTT.

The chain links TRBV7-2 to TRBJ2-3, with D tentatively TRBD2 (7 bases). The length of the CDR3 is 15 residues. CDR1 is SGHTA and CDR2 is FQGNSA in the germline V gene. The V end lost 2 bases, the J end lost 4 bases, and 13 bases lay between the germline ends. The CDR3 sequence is CASSLRGAGADTQYF. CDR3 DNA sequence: TGTGCCAGCAGCTTAAGGGGGGCGGGGGCAGATACGCAGTATTTT.

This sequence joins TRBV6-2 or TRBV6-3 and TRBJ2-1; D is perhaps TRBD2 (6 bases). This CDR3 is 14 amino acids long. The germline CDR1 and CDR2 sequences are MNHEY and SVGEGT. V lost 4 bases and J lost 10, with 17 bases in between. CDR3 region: CASSSLGPRGEQFF. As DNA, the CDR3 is TGTGCCAGCAGTTCCCTCGGTCCGCGGGGAGAGCAGTTCTTC.

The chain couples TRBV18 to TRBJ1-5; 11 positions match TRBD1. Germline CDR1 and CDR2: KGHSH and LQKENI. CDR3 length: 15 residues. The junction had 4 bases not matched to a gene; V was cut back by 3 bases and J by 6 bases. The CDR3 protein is CASSPGTGGGQPQHF. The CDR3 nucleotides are TGTGCCAGCTCACCCGGGACAGGGGGTGGTCAGCCCCAGCATTTT.

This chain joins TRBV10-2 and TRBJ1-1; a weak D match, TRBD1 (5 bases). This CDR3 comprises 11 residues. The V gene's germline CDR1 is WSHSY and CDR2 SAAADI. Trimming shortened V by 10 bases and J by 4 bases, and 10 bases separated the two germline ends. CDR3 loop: CATRGSTEAFF. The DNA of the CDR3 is TGCGCCACAAGGGGTAGCACTGAAGCTTTCTTT.

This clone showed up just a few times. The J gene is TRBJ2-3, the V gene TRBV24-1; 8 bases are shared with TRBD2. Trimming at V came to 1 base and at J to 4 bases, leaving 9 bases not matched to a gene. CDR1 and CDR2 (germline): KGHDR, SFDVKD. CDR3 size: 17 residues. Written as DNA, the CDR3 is TGTGCCACCAGTGATTTCGGGGGGGCCGGAGCGGCAGATACGCAGTATTTT. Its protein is CATSDFGGAGAADTQYF.

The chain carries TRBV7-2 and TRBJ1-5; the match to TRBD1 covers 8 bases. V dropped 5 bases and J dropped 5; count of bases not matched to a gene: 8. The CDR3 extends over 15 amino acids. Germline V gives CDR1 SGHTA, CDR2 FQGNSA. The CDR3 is CASSLVQGEYQPQHF. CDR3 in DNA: TGTGCCAGCAGCCTGGTACAGGGGGAATATCAGCCCCAGCATTTT. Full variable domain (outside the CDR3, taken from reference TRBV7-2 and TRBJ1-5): GAGVSQSPSNKVTEKGKDVELRCDPISGHTALYWYRQSLGQGLEFLIYFQGNSAPDKSGLPSDRFSAERTGGSVSTLTIQRTQQEDSAVYLCASSLVQGEYQPQHFGDGTRLSIL.

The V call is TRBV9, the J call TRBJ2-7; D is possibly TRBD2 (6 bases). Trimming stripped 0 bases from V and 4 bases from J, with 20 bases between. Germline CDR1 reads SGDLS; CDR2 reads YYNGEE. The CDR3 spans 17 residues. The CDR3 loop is CASSVGGGVDIPYEQYF. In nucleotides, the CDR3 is TGTGCCAGCAGCGTAGGGGGAGGCGTGGACATTCCTTACGAGCAGTACTTC.

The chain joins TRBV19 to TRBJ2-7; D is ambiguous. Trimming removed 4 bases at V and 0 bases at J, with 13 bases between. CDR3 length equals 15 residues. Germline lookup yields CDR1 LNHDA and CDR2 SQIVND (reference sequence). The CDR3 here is CASSTLNSGSYEQYF. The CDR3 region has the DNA TGTGCCAGTAGTACCCTTAACAGTGGCTCCTACGAGCAGTACTTC.

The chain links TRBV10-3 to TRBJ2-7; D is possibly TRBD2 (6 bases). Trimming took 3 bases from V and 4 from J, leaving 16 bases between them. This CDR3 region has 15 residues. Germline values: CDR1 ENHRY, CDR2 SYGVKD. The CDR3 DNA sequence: TGTGCCATCAGTGAACCCAGGGAGGCTCCATACGAGCAGTACTTC. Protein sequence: CAISEPREAPYEQYF.

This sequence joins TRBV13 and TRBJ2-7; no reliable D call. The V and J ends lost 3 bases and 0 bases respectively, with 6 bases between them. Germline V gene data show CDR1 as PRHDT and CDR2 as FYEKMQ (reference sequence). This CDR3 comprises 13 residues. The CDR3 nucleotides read TGTGCCAGCAGCTTTGGGCTCTCCTACGAGCAGTACTTC. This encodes CASSFGLSYEQYF.

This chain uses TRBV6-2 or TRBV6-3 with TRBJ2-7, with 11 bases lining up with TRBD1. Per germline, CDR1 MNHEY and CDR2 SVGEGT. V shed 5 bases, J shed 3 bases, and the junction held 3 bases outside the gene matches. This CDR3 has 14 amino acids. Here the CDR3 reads CASSGTGGFYEQYF. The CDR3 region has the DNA TGTGCCAGCAGTGGGACAGGGGGATTCTACGAGCAGTACTTC.

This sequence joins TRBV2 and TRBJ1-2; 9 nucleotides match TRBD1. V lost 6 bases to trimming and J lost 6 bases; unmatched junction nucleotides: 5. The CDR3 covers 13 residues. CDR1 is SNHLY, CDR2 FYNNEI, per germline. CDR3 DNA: TGTGCCAGCAGGCCCGGGACAGGGAATGGCTACACCTTC. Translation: CASRPGTGNGYTF.

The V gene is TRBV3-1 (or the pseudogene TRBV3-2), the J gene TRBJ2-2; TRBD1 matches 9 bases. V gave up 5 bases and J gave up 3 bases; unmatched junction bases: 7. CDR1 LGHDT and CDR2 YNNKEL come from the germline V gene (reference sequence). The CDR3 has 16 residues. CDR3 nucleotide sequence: TGTGCCAGCAGCGCCCCCGGGACAGGGTACACCGGGGAGCTGTTTTTT. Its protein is CASSAPGTGYTGELFF.

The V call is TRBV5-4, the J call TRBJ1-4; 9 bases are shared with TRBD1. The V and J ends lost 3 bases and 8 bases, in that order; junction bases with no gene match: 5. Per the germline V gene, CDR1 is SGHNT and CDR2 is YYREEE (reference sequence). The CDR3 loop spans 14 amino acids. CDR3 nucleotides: TGTGCCAGCAGCTCACAGGGGGCAGGGGAAAAACTGTTTTTT. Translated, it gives CASSSQGAGEKLFF.